The 28 T cell receptor beta chains below all came from one sample that was sequenced in a study of CD8+ T cells in alopecia areata listed by TCRdb under 2018. The time point label here, explained by the study, means: more than 3 weeks on oral tofacitinib. Per the publication, the treatment or condition label means: oral pan-JAK inhibitor, 5-10 mg twice daily. The library was obtained by the immunoSEQ multiplex PCR assay. To provide template for TCR sequencing, every sample had RNA extracted and reverse transcribed into cDNA. The source is immuneACCESS, and TCRdb retained only in-frame sequences with V and J called. Part of the clones is not carried over; for the studies checked, unresolved V genes explain less than half of this, and the remainder is unexplained. The sample profile shows 100,000 to 150,000 clones; about 59% of them were found once. The ten largest make up under 7.5% of the sample.

The source material was CD4+ T cells sorted from blood, sampled at week 4, from a patient treated with tofacitinib. Source of these receptors: a human donor with alopecia areata.

The J gene is TRBJ2-3, the V gene TRBV2; 11 bases are shared with TRBD1. The J segment lost 5 bases and the V segment lost 3 bases, leaving 7 bases of the junction unmatched. Germline V lookup: CDR1 SNHLY, CDR2 FYNNEI. The CDR3 length is 16 residues. In nucleotides, the CDR3 is TGTGCCAGCAGTGAGAGGACAGGGGGCGGAGGAGATACGCAGTATTTT. Translating gives CASSERTGGGGDTQYF.

The table lists this clone with many counts. Additional DNA sequences in this sample encode the identical CDR3. This chain links TRBV7-2 with TRBJ2-2, with 7 positions matching TRBD1. After removal of 4 bases from V and 1 base from J, the junction contained 6 bases not matched to a gene. The germline CDR1 and CDR2 sequences are SGHTA and FQGNSA. This CDR3 is built from 16 residues. The CDR3 nucleotides are TGTGCCAGCAGCTCAGGGACAGCTTTGAACACCGGGGAGCTGTTTTTT. As protein: CASSSGTALNTGELFF.

The J gene is TRBJ2-2, the V gene TRBV5-1; TRBD2 matches at 11 bases. This CDR3 has 16 amino acids. Germline V lookup: CDR1 SGHRS, CDR2 YFSETQ. V shed 3 bases and J 6 bases; nucleotides not matched to a gene: 7. In DNA, the CDR3 is TGCGCCAGCAGCTCGAAGACTAGCGGGGCACCCGGGGAGCTGTTTTTT. As protein: CASSSKTSGAPGELFF.

The chain carries TRBV19 and TRBJ1-2; TRBD1 matches 7 bases. Per germline, CDR1 LNHDA and CDR2 SQIVND (reference sequence). The CDR3 extends over 13 amino acids. After removal of 7 bases from V and 3 bases from J, the junction contained 5 bases not matched to a gene. Here the CDR3 DNA reads TGTGCCAGTACCCGGGACAGATACTATGGCTACACCTTC. Its translation is CASTRDRYYGYTF.

This chain joins TRBV10-3 and TRBJ2-1; unclear D gene. V gave up 4 bases and J gave up 10 bases, with 8 bases separating them. CDR1 and CDR2 from the germline V gene are ENHRY and SYGVKD. This CDR3 region has 11 residues. The chain's CDR3 is CAISAEMEQFF. Here the CDR3 DNA reads TGTGCCATCAGTGCGGAGATGGAGCAGTTCTTC.

The J gene is TRBJ2-7, the V gene TRBV27; 8 positions match TRBD1. Germline loops: CDR1 MNHEY, CDR2 SMNVEV (reference sequence). This CDR3 is built from 16 residues. Trimming removed 4 bases from V and 6 bases from J; junction bases left unmatched: 14. The CDR3 coding sequence is TGTGCCAGCAGTTCATCCCTGGGACAGGAATTTCTCGAGCAGTACTTC. As protein: CASSSSLGQEFLEQYF.

The chain carries TRBV29-1 and TRBJ2-7, with D tentatively TRBD1 (6 bases). Per germline, CDR1 SQVTM and CDR2 ANQGSEA. The CDR3 consists of 12 residues. Between the trimmed V and J ends, which lost 7 bases and 10 bases, there was a span of 20 bases. The CDR3 nucleotides are TGCAGCGCATGGACAGAGAGCCTCTATCAGTACTTC. Amino acid sequence: CSAWTESLYQYF.

The table lists this clone with a few counts. This sequence joins TRBV30 and TRBJ2-7; D may be TRBD2 (6 bases). CDR1 GTSNPN and CDR2 SVGIG come from the germline V gene (reference sequence). CDR3 length equals 13 residues. Trimming took 4 bases from V and 3 from J, leaving 13 bases between them. The CDR3 here is CAWTRRASYEQYF. The CDR3 DNA follows: TGTGCCTGGACGAGGAGGGCAAGCTACGAGCAGTACTTC.

CDR3 bases: TGTGCCTGGAGTCTAGCCGACTACAATGAGCAGTTCTTC. It translates to CAWSLADYNEQFF. V and J are TRBV30 and TRBJ2-1, with TRBD2 as a possible D gene (5 bases). This CDR3 is 13 amino acids long. The germline V gene has CDR1 GTSNPN and CDR2 SVGIG (reference sequence). V gave up 2 bases and J gave up 3 bases, with 8 bases separating them.

In its sample, this clone was seen a few times. This chain uses TRBV29-1 with TRBJ2-7; weak D call: TRBD1 (6 bases). Germline V gene sequence: CDR1 SQVTM, CDR2 ANQGSEA. CDR3 length: 13 residues. Trimming pared 0 bases from V and 4 bases from J, leaving 10 bases between. The CDR3 sequence is CSVEDGQGYEQYF. In DNA, the CDR3 is TGCAGCGTTGAAGATGGTCAGGGGTACGAGCAGTACTTC.

J is TRBJ2-1 and V is TRBV10-3; 9 bases fit TRBD2. After removal of 4 bases from V and 5 bases from J, the junction contained 9 bases not matched to a gene. Germline CDR1 is ENHRY and CDR2 is SYGVKD. The CDR3 consists of 16 residues. The CDR3 region is CAISGNSGGLNNEQFF. DNA for the CDR3: TGTGCCATCAGTGGTAACAGCGGGGGGCTTAACAATGAGCAGTTCTTC.

This clone turned up a few times. V is TRBV7-2 and J is TRBJ2-5; TRBD1 is a possible D gene (7 bases). Germline V lookup: CDR1 SGHTA, CDR2 FQGNSA. This CDR3 contains 15 residues. Trimming pared 10 bases from V and 5 bases from J, leaving 23 bases between. The CDR3 loop reads CATSGGVAGRETQYF. The CDR3 DNA reads TGTGCCACCTCAGGGGGTGTGGCAGGGAGGGAGACCCAGTACTTC.

The chain has TRBV11-2 and TRBJ2-3; D gene ambiguous. V dropped 5 bases and J dropped 5 bases, with 14 bases sitting between them. Germline values: CDR1 SGHAT, CDR2 FQNNGV. The CDR3 totals 14 residues. The CDR3 sequence: CASSPEWLGDTQYF. As DNA, the CDR3 is TGTGCCAGCAGCCCAGAATGGCTAGGAGATACGCAGTATTTT.

CDR3 sequence (DNA): TGTGCCAGTAGTATAGTGAGGTACCGTCGCACGGACACTGAAGCTTTCTTT. It encodes CASSIVRYRRTDTEAFF. The chain employs TRBV19 and TRBJ1-1; unclear D gene. Germline assignment: CDR1 LNHDA and CDR2 SQIVND (reference sequence). V lost 1 base and J 3 bases, leaving 18 bases between the germline ends. The CDR3 loop spans 17 amino acids.

This clone was seen repeatedly, ten times or more. The CDR3 DNA reads TGTGCCAGCAGCGATGGACAGGAAAATGAAAAACTGTTTTTT. Residues: CASSDGQENEKLFF. V and J are TRBV2 and TRBJ1-4, with TRBD1 matching 7 bases. Germline values: CDR1 SNHLY, CDR2 FYNNEI. This CDR3 region has 14 residues. V was clipped by 6 bases and J by 5 bases; unmatched bases: 6.

V usage is TRBV4-1 and J usage is TRBJ1-2; unclear D gene. The CDR3 consists of 17 residues. Trimming shortened V by 4 bases and J by 4 bases, and 22 bases separated the two germline ends. Germline CDR1 MGHRA, CDR2 YSYEKL. In nucleotides, the CDR3 is TGCGCCAGCAGCCCACCATGGCCGACGGGTATCGGCTATGGCTACACCTTC. It codes for CASSPPWPTGIGYGYTF.

The rearrangement links TRBV14 to TRBJ2-3; TRBD1 aligns across 9 bases. V dropped 5 bases and J dropped 3; count of bases not matched to a gene: 6. CDR3 length: 15 amino acids. Germline CDR1 reads SGHDN; CDR2 reads FVKESK. The CDR3 DNA reads TGTGCCAGCAGCAGCCGGGACAGGGTAACAGATACGCAGTATTTT. Translation gives CASSSRDRVTDTQYF.

This clone has a handful of counts. The CDR3 here is CSVRQGSTDQPQHF. The CDR3 DNA sequence: TGCAGCGTCAGACAGGGGAGTACTGATCAGCCCCAGCATTTT. The chain employs TRBV29-1 and TRBJ1-5; 8 bases fit TRBD1. The CDR3 totals 14 residues. CDR1 and CDR2 (germline): SQVTM, ANQGSEA. Trimming removed 6 bases from V and 5 bases from J; junction bases left unmatched: 9. Together with reference TRBV29-1 and TRBJ1-5, the CDR3 gives the full variable domain: SAVISQKPSRDICQRGTSLTIQCQVDSQVTMMFWYRQQPGQSLTLIATANQGSEATYESGFVIDKFPISRPNLTFSTLTVSNMSPEDSSIYLCSVRQGSTDQPQHFGDGTRLSIL.

This clone was counted between two and nine times. V is TRBV7-2 and J is TRBJ2-7, with D maybe TRBD2 (6 bases). Germline CDR1 reads SGHTA; CDR2 reads FQGNSA. Between the trimmed V and J ends, which lost 1 base and 5 bases, there was a span of 15 bases. This CDR3 comprises 15 residues. The CDR3 here is CASSLGTGSNDEQYF. The DNA of the CDR3 is TGTGCCAGCAGCTTAGGGACCGGGAGCAACGACGAGCAGTACTTC.

The V call is TRBV29-1, the J call TRBJ2-3; a possible D gene is TRBD1 (6 bases). The CDR3 spans 12 residues. Germline V gene lookup returns CDR1 SQVTM and CDR2 ANQGSEA. With 3 bases removed from V and 8 bases from J, the gap between germline ends came to 12 bases. CDR3 residues: CSVDRGSVTQYF. The CDR3 DNA reads as TGCAGCGTTGACAGGGGATCGGTTACGCAGTATTTT.

The rearrangement joins TRBV25-1 to TRBJ1-5; D ambiguous. In germline, CDR1 is MGHDK, CDR2 SYGVNS. Trimming pared 1 base from V and 6 bases from J, leaving 4 bases between. CDR3 length equals 12 residues. DNA of the CDR3: TGTGCCAGCAGTGAATGGGGTCAGCCCCAGCATTTT. Protein: CASSEWGQPQHF.

The chain carries TRBV4-1 and TRBJ1-1, with D possibly TRBD1 on 5 matching bases. Trimming removed 2 bases from V and 4 bases from J, with 23 bases in between. CDR3 size: 18 residues. Germline V gene data show CDR1 as MGHRA and CDR2 as YSYEKL. DNA of the CDR3: TGCGCCAGCAGCCAATCGGGGGAAGGGGTTTTGTCGACCACTGAAGCTTTCTTT. It yields the protein CASSQSGEGVLSTTEAFF.

Concerning this clone: One end of the junction fails to match germline, which may point to a read error. V gene TRBV2 combines with J gene TRBJ2-7, with 8 positions matching TRBD2. Germline CDR1 and CDR2: SNHLY and FYNNEI. The CDR3 contains 14 residues. This CDR3 is CASREAGVSYEQYF. The CDR3 DNA sequence: TGTGCCAGCAGGGAAGCGGGAGTCTCGTACGAGCAGTACTTC.

On this clone: Within the sample, other DNA sequences also encode this same CDR3. CDR3 in amino acids: CSVDRGLTDTQYF. DNA for the CDR3: TGCAGCGTTGACAGGGGGCTTACAGATACGCAGTATTTT. The chain joins TRBV29-1 to TRBJ2-3; TRBD1 agrees at 8 bases. The CDR3 contains 13 residues. The V gene end was trimmed by 3 bases and the J gene end by 3 bases; junction bases not matched to a gene: 2. CDR1 SQVTM and CDR2 ANQGSEA come from the germline V gene.

This rearrangement joins TRBV15 to TRBJ2-5, with 7 positions matching TRBD2. In germline, CDR1 is LNHNV, CDR2 YYDKDF (reference sequence). Trimming took 1 base from V and 2 from J; bases not matched to a gene: 7. The CDR3 spans 16 residues. In nucleotides, the CDR3 is TGTGCCACCAGCAGAGCTGCGGGGGTGGGGCAAGAGACCCAGTACTTC. Protein product: CATSRAAGVGQETQYF.

The V gene is TRBV2, the J gene TRBJ2-5; D unresolved. The CDR3 spans 12 residues. The V gene's germline CDR1 is SNHLY and CDR2 FYNNEI. V was trimmed by 8 bases and J by 5 bases, leaving 12 bases between them. The CDR3 loop reads CASEVGSETQYF. CDR3 sequence (DNA): TGTGCCAGCGAGGTGGGGTCGGAGACCCAGTACTTC.

This clone has only a few counts. V usage is TRBV30 and J usage is TRBJ2-7; D is possibly TRBD1 (6 bases). The CDR3 runs 15 residues. Deletions cut 4 bases from V and 5 bases from J, with 21 bases between. The V gene's germline CDR1 is GTSNPN and CDR2 SVGIG (reference sequence). The chain's CDR3 is CAWNVQGALGDEQYF. DNA for the CDR3: TGTGCCTGGAATGTACAGGGCGCGCTCGGGGACGAGCAGTACTTC. The full variable domain, completed using reference TRBV30 and TRBJ2-7, is SQTIHQWPATLVQPVGSPLSLECTVEGTSNPNLYWYRQAAGRGLQLLFYSVGIGQISSEVPQNLSASRPQDRQFILSSKKLLLSDSGFYLCAWNVQGALGDEQYFGPGTRLTVT.

This chain links TRBV5-4 with TRBJ2-5; 7 bases map to TRBD1. J was trimmed by 4 bases and V by 2 bases; bases with no gene match: 8. The CDR3 totals 15 residues. The germline CDR1 and CDR2 sequences are SGHNT and YYREEE (reference sequence). Here the CDR3 DNA reads TGTGCCAGCAGCTTTCGGGACAGAGGGCGAGAGACCCAGTACTTC. Residues: CASSFRDRGRETQYF. Combining the CDR3 with reference TRBV5-4 and TRBJ2-5 gives the whole variable domain ETGVTQSPTHLIKTRGQQVTLRCSSQSGHNTVSWYQQALGQGPQFIFQYYREEENGRGNFPPRFSGLQFPNYSSELNVNALELDDSALYLCASSFRDRGRETQYFGPGTRLLVL.